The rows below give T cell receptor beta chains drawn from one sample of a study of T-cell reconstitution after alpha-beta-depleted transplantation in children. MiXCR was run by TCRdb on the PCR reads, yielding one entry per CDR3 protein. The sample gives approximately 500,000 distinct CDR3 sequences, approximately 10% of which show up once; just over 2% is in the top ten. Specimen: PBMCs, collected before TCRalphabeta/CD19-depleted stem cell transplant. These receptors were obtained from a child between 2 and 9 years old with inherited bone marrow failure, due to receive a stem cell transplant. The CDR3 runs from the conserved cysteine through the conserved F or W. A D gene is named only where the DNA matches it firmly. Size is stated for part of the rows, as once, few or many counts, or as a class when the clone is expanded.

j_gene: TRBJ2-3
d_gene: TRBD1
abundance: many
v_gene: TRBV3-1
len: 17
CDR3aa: CASSREVDRLSTDTQYF
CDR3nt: TGTGCCAGCAGCCGTGAGGTGGACAGGCTATCCACAGATACGCAGTATTTT

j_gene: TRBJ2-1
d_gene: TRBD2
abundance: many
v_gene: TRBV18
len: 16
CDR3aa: CASSPAGTSGYNEQFF
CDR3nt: TGTGCCAGCTCACCGGCCGGGACTAGCGGCTACAATGAGCAGTTCTTC

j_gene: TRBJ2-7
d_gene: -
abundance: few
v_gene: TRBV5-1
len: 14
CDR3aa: CASSTSTANYEQYF
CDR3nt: TGCGCCAGCAGCACTTCGACAGCGAACTACGAGCAGTACTTC

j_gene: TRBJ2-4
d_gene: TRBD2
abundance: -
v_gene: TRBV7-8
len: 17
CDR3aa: CASSAQLAGVVKNIQYF
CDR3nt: TGTGCCAGCAGCGCCCAACTAGCGGGAGTCGTCAAAAACATTCAGTACTTC

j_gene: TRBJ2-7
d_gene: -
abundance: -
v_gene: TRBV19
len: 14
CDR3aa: CASSITSMAYEQYF
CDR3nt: TGTGCCAGTAGTATAACGAGTATGGCCTACGAGCAGTACTTC

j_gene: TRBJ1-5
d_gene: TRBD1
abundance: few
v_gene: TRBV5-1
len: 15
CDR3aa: CASSLGTGNDQPQHF
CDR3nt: TGCGCCAGCAGCTTGGGGACAGGGAACGATCAGCCCCAGCATTTT

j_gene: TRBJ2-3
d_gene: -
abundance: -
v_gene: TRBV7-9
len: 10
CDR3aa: CAGASDTQYF
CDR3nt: TGTGCCGGAGCCTCAGATACGCAGTATTTT

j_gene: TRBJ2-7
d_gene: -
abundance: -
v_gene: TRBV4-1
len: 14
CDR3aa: CASSQVASSYEQYF
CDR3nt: TGCGCCAGCAGCCAAGTTGCTTCCTCCTACGAGCAGTACTTC

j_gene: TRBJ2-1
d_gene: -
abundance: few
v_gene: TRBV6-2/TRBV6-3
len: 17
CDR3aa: CASSYPWGARETNEQFF
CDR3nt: TGTGCCAGCAGTTACCCTTGGGGAGCTAGGGAAACCAATGAGCAGTTCTTC

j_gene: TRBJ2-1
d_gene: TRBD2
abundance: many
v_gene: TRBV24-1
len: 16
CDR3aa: CATEDVASGRRHEQFF
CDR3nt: TGTGCCACAGAAGATGTCGCTAGCGGGAGACGTCATGAGCAGTTCTTC

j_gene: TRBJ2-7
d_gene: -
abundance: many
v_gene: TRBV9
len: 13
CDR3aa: CASSAPGHYEQYF
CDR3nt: TGTGCCAGCAGCGCCCCGGGCCACTACGAGCAGTACTTC

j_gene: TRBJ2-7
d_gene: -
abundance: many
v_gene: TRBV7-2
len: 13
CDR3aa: CASSLEGGIEQYF
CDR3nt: TGTGCCAGCAGCCTAGAGGGGGGAATCGAGCAGTACTTC

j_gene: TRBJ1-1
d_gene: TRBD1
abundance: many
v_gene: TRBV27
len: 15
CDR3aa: CASRDRANRNTEAFF
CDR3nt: TGTGCCAGCCGGGACAGGGCAAATCGGAACACTGAAGCTTTCTTT

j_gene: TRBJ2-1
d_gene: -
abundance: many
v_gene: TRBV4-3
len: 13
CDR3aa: CASSQDSRNEQFF
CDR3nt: TGCGCCAGCAGCCAAGATAGTAGAAATGAGCAGTTCTTC

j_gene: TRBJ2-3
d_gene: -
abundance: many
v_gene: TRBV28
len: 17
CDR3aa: CASSFPRDGGSTDTQYF
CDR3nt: TGTGCCAGCAGTTTTCCCCGAGATGGGGGGAGCACAGATACGCAGTATTTT

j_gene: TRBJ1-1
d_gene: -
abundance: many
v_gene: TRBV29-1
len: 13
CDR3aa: CSVDKQINTEAFF
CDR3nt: TGCAGCGTTGATAAGCAGATAAACACTGAAGCTTTCTTT

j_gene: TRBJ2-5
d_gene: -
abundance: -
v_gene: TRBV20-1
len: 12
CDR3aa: CSASLPVETQYF
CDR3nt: TGCAGTGCTAGCCTCCCCGTTGAGACCCAGTACTTC

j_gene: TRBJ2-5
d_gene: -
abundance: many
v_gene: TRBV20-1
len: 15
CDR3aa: CSVGRRGASLGTQYF
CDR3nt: TGCAGTGTCGGCCGCCGGGGTGCAAGTCTTGGGACCCAGTACTTC

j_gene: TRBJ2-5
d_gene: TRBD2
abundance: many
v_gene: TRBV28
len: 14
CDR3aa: CASSLTPGGETQYF
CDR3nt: TGTGCCAGCAGTCTTACCCCGGGAGGGGAGACCCAGTACTTC

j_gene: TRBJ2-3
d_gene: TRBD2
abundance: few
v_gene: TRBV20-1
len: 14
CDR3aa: CSARVAGGPYTQYF
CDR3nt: TGCAGTGCTAGAGTGGCGGGAGGGCCATATACGCAGTATTTT

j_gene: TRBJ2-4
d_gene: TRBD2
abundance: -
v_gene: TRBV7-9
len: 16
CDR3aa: CASSSGTSGTKNIQYF
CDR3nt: TGTGCCAGCAGTTCCGGGACTAGCGGGACCAAAAACATTCAGTACTTC

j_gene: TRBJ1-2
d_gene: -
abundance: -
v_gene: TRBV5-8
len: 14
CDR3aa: CASSLTSFNYGYTF
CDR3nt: TGTGCCAGCAGCTTGACAAGTTTTAACTATGGCTACACCTTC

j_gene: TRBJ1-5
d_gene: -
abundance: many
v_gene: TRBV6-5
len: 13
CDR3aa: CASSYGPSQPQHF
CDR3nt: TGTGCCAGCAGTTACGGGCCCTCCCAGCCCCAGCATTTT

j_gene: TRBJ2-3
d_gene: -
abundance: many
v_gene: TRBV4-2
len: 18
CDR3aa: CASSQDPSGGASTDTQYF
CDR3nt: TGTGCCAGCAGCCAAGACCCGTCGGGCGGGGCTAGCACAGATACGCAGTATTTT

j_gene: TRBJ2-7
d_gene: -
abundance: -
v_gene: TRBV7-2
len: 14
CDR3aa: CASSRGGLAYEQYF
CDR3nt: TGTGCCTCCTCGCGTGGGGGTTTAGCCTACGAGCAGTACTTC

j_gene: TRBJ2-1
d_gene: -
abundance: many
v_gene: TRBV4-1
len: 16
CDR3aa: CASSQDERVSYNEQFF
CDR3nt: TGCGCCAGCAGCCAAGATGAGCGGGTCTCCTACAATGAGCAGTTCTTC

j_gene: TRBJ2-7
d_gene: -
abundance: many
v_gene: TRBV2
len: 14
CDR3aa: CASSEQGYDYEQYF
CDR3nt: TGTGCCAGCAGTGAACAGGGATACGACTACGAGCAGTACTTC

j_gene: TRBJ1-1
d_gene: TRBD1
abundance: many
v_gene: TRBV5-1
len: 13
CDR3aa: CASSQTGGEGAFF
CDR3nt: TGCGCCAGCAGCCAGACAGGGGGCGAAGGGGCTTTCTTT